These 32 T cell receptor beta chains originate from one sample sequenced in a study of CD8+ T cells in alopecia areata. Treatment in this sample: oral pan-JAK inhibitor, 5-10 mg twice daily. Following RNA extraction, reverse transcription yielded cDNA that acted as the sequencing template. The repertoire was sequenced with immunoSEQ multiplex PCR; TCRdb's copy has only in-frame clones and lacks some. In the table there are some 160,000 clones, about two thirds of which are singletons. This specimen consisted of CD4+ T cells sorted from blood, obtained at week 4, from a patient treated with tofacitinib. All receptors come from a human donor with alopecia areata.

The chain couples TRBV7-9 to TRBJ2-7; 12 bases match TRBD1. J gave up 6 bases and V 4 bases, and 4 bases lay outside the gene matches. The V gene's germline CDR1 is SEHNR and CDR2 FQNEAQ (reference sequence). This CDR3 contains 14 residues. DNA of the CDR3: TGTGCCAGCAGCTATAGGGACAGGGGGCCCGAGCAGTACTTC. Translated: CASSYRDRGPEQYF.

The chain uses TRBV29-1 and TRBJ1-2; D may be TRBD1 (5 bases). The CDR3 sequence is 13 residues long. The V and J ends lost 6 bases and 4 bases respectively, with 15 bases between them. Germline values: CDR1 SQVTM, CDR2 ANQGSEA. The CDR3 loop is CSVLPGAGYGYTF. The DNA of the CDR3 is TGCAGCGTCCTACCCGGGGCGGGCTATGGCTACACCTTC.

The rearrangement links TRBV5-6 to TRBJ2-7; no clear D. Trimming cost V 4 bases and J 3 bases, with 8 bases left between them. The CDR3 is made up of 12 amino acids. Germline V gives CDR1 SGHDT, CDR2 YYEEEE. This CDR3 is CASSTGYYEQYF. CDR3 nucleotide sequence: TGTGCCAGCAGCACGGGTTACTACGAGCAGTACTTC.

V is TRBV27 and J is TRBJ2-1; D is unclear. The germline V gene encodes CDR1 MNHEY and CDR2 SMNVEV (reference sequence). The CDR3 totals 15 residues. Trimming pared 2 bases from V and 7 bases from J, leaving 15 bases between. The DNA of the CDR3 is TGTGCCAGCAGTTTAAGATGGGCCGTTGCGAATGAGCAGTTCTTC. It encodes CASSLRWAVANEQFF.

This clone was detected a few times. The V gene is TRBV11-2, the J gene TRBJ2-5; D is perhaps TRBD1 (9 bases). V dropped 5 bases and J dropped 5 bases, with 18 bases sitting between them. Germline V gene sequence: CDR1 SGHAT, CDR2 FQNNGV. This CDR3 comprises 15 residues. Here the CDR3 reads CASSDRGTRVETQYF. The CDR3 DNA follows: TGTGCCAGCAGCGACAGGGGGACTAGGGTGGAGACCCAGTACTTC.

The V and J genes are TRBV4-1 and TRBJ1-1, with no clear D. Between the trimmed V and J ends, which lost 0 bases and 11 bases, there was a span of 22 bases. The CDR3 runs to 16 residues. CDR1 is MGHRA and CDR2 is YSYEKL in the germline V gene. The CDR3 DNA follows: TGCGCCAGCAGCCAAGAAGGTCGAGTCGGGGTAGCGGTGGCTTTCTTT. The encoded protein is CASSQEGRVGVAVAFF.

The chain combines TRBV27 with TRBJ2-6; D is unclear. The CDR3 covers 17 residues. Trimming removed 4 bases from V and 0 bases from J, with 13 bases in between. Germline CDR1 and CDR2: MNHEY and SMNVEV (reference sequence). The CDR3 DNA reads TGTGCCAGCAGTTCACACAGTATTTTCTCTGGGGCCAACGTCCTGACTTTC. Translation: CASSSHSIFSGANVLTF.

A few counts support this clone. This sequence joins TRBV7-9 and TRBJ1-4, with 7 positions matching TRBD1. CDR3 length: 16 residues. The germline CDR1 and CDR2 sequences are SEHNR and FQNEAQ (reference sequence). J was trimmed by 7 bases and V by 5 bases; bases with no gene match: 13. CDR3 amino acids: CASSPLRTGLIEKLFF. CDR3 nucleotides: TGTGCCAGCAGCCCTCTGAGGACAGGCTTGATTGAAAAACTGTTTTTT.

CDR3 protein: CASSEDSYGYTF. As DNA, the CDR3 is TGTGCCAGCAGTGAGGACAGCTATGGCTACACCTTC. The rearrangement uses TRBV2 and TRBJ1-2, with D tentatively TRBD1 (6 bases). CDR3 length equals 12 residues. From germline, CDR1 is SNHLY and CDR2 FYNNEI. Trimming took 3 bases from V and 4 from J, leaving 6 bases between them.

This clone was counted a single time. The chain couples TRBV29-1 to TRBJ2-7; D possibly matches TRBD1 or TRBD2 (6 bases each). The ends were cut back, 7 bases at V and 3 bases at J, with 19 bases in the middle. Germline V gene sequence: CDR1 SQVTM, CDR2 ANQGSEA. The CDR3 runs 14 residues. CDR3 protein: CSGGGGQGFYEQYF. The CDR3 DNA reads TGCAGCGGTGGAGGGGGGCAGGGCTTCTACGAGCAGTACTTC.

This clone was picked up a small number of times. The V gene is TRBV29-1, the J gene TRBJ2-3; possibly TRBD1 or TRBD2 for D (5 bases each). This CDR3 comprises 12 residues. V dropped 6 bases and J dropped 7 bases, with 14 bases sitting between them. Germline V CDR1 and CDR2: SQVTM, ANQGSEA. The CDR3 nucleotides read TGCAGCGTCACTAGGGGACCAAATACGCAGTATTTT. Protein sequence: CSVTRGPNTQYF.

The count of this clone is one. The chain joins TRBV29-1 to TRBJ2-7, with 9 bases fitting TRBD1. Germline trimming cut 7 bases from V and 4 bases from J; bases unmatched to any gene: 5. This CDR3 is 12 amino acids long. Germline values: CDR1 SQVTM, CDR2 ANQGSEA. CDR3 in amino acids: CSAGQGRYEQYF. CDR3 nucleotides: TGCAGCGCCGGACAGGGGCGGTACGAGCAGTACTTC.

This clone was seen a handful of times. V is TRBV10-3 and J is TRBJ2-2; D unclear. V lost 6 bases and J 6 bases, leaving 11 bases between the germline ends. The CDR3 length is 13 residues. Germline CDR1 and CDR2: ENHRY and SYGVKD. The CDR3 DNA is TGTGCCATCAGCCCGAGGATGGCCGGGGAGCTGTTTTTT. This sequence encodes CAISPRMAGELFF.

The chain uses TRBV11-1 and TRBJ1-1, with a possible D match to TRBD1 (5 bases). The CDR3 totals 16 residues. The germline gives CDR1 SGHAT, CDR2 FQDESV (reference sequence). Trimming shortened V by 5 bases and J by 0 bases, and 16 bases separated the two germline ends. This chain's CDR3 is CASSPNRAGMNTEAFF. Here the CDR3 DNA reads TGTGCCAGCAGCCCAAATCGTGCAGGGATGAACACTGAAGCTTTCTTT.

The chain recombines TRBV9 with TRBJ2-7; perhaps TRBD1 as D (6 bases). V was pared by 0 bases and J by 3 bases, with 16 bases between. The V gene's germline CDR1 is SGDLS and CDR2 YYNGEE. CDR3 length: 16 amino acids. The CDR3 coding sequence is TGTGCCAGCAGCGTAGGTCCAGGACAGTACATCTACGAGCAGTACTTC. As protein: CASSVGPGQYIYEQYF.

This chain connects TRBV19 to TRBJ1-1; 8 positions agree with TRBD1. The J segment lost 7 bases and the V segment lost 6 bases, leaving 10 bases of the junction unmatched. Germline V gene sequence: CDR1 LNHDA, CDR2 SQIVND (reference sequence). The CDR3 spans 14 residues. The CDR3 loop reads CASRADRGGGEAFF. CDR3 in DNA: TGTGCCAGTAGAGCCGACAGGGGCGGCGGTGAAGCTTTCTTT.

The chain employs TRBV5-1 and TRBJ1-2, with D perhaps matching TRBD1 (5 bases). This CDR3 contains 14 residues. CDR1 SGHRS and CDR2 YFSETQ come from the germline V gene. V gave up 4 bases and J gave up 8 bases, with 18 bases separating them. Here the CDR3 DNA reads TGCGCCAGCAGCCCCGGGACCGCCGAGGTAGGCTACACCTTC. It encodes CASSPGTAEVGYTF. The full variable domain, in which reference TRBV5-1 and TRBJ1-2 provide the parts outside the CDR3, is KAGVTQTPRYLIKTRGQQVTLSCSPISGHRSVSWYQQTPGQGLQFLFEYFSETQRNKGNFPGRFSGRQFSNSRSEMNVSTLELGDSALYLCASSPGTAEVGYTFGSGTRLTVV.

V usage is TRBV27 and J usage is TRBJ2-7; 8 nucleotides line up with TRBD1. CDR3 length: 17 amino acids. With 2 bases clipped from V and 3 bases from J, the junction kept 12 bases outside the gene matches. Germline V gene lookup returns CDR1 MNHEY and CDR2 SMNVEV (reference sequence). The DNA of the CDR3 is TGTGCCAGCAGTTTAGCTACCGGACAGGGCGTCTTCTACGAGCAGTACTTC. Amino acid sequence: CASSLATGQGVFYEQYF.

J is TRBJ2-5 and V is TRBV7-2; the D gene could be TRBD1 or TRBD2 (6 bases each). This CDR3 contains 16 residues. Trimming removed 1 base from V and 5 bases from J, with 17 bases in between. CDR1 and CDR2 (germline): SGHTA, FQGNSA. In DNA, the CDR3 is TGTGCCAGCAGCTTAGTGGGGGGCGCGGGGAGGGAGACCCAGTACTTC. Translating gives CASSLVGGAGRETQYF.

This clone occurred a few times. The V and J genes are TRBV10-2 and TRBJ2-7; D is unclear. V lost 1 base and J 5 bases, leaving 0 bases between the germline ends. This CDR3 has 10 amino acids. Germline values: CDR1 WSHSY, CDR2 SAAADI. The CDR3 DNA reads TGCGCCAGCAGTGAGTACGAGCAGTACTTC. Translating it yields CASSEYEQYF.

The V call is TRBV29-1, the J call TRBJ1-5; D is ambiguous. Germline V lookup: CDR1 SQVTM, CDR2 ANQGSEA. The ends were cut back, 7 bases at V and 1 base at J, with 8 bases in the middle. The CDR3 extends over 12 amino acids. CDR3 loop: CSARISNQPQHF. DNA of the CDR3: TGCAGCGCTAGAATAAGCAATCAGCCCCAGCATTTT.

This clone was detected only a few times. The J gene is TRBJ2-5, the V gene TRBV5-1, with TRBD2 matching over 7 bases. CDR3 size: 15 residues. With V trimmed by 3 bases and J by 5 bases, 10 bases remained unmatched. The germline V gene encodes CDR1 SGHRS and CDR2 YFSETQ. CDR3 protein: CASSSSRTSQETQYF. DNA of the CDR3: TGCGCCAGCAGCTCCTCCAGGACTAGTCAGGAGACCCAGTACTTC.

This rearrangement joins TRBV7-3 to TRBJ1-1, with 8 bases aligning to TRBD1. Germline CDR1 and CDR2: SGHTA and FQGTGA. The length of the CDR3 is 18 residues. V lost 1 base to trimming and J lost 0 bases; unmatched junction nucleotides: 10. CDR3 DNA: TGTGCCAGCAGCTTAAGATCAGGGACAGGCCTACTGAACACTGAAGCTTTCTTT. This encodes CASSLRSGTGLLNTEAFF.

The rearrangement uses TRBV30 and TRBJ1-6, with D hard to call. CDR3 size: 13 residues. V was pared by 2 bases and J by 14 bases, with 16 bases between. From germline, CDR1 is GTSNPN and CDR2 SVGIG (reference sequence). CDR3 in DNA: TGTGCCTGGAGTTTCACGGACGAGAATGCCCTCCACTTT. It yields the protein CAWSFTDENALHF.

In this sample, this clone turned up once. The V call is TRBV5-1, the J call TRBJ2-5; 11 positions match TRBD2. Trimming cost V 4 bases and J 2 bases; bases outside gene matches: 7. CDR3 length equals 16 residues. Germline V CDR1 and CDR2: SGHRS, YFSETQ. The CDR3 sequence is CASSPGLAEGQETQYF. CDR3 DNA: TGCGCCAGCAGCCCGGGACTAGCGGAGGGTCAAGAGACCCAGTACTTC.

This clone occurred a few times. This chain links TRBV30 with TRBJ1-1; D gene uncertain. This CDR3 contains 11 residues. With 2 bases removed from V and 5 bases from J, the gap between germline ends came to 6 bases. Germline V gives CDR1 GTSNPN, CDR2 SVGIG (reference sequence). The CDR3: CAWSKTTEAFF. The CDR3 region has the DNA TGTGCCTGGAGTAAAACGACTGAAGCTTTCTTT.

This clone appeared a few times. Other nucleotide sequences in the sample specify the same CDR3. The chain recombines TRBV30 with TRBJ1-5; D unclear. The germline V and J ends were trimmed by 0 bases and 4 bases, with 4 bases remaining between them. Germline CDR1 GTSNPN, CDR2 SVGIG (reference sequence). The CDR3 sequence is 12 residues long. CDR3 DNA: TGTGCCTGGAGTGTACCGAATCAGCCCCAGCATTTT. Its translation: CAWSVPNQPQHF.

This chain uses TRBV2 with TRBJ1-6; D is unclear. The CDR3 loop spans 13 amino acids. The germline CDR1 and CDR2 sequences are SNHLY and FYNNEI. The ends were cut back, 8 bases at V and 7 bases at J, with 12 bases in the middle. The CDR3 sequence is CASRSGGNSPLHF. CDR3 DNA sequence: TGTGCCAGCCGGTCGGGTGGGAATTCACCCCTCCACTTT.

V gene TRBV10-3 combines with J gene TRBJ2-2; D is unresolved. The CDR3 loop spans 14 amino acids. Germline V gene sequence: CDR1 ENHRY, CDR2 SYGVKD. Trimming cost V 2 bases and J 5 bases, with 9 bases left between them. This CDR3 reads CAISEADGTGELFF. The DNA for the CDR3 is TGTGCCATCAGTGAGGCAGATGGGACCGGGGAGCTGTTTTTT.

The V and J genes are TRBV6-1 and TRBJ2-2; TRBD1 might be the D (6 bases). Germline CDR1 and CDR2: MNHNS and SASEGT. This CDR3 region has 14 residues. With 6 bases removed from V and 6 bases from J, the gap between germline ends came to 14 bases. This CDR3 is CASSQFWGPGELFF. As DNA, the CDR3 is TGTGCCAGCAGCCAATTTTGGGGGCCCGGGGAGCTGTTTTTT.

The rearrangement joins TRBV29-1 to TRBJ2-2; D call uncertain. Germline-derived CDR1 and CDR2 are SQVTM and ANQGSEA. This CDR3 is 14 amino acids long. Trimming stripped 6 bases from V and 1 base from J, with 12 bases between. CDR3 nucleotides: TGCAGCGTAGCCAGCAGGCTGAACACCGGGGAGCTGTTTTTT. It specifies CSVASRLNTGELFF.

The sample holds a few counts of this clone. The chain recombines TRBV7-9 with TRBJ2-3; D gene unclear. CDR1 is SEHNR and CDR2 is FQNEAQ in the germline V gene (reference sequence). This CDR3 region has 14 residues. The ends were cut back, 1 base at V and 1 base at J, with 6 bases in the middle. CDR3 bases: TGTGCCAGCAGCTTAGTTGGTGGCACAGATACGCAGTATTTT. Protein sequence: CASSLVGGTDTQYF.